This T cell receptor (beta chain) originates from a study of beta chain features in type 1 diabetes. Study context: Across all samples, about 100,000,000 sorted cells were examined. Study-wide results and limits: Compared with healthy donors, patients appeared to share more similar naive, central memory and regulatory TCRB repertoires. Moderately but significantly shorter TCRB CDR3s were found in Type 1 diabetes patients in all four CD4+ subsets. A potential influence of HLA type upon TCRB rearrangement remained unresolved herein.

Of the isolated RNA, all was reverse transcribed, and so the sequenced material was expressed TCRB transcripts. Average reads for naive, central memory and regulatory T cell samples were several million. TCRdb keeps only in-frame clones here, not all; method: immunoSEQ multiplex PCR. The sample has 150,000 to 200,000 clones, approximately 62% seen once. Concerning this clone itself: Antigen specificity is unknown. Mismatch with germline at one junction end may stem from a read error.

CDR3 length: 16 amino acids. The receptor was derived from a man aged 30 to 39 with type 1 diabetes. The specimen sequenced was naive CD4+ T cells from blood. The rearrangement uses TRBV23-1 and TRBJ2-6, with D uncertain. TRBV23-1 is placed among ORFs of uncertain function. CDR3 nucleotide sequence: TGCGCCAGAAATGGACGGACCCGCTCTCGGGCCAACGTCCTGACTTTC. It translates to CARNGRTRSRANVLTF.